The T cell receptor beta chain under discussion was sequenced for a study of PD-L1 blockade in urothelial cancer (dated by TCRdb to 2016 to 2017). For the wider study: All patients started therapy in the mid-2010s and received atezolizumab 1,200 mg intravenously every 3 weeks. Some 30 patients had pretreatment blood TCR-seq, some 25 had at least one posttreatment blood collection, and some 25 had tumor TCR-seq. About 85% of the 29 patients were males with bladder-origin urothelial cancer, and about 65% of the roughly 29 reported a prior smoking history. An ECOG performance status of 0 or 1 was recorded for the patients, and 0 to 3 prior chemotherapy regimens had been received by the patients. In the same patients, whole exome sequencing and RNA sequencing of pretreatment tumors were performed in addition to TCR sequencing. Fewer than ten patients achieved durable clinical benefit and approximately 20 did not. Pretreatment tumor samples, along with matched peripheral blood serially collected before and after atezolizumab treatment, were subjected to TCR sequencing. Blood samples gave median yields of approximately 130,000 T cells and 82,636 unique TCRs, along with a median clonality of roughly 0.08. Durable clinical benefit was defined as a progression-free survival longer than 6 months, and TCR features were additionally tested against progression-free survival and overall survival. The study was an exploratory multi-omic analysis of somatic, immune and clinical correlates of response to PD-L1 blockade with atezolizumab in urothelial cancer. Blood samples were analyzed 3 weeks after the start of treatment (second dose) and 6 weeks after the start of treatment. Overall study outcomes, separate from this receptor: Because of the small sample size (n ≈ 30) and the many exploratory analyses performed, the results are intended to be regarded as hypothesis-generating. Improved progression-free and overall survival was associated with having pretreatment peripheral blood TCR clonality below the median. Among patients with durable benefit, tumor-associated TCR clones showed greater expansion in peripheral blood 3 weeks after treatment started (n ≈ 22, p = 0.022).

To estimate absolute template abundance from read counts, synthetic TCR analog templates were spiked into each PCR. The immunoSEQ assay used bias-controlled V and J gene primers to amplify TCRbeta CDR3 regions from genomic DNA. Sequencing of rearranged TCRbeta segments was done at approximately 20X coverage. Turning to the authors' computational methods: Clustering was used to correct sequencing errors, and CDR3s were annotated against IMGT so that V, D and J genes could be assigned. Downstream analyses used only productive TCRbeta rearrangements, leaving out any out-of-frame or stop-codon sequences. To compute clonality, Shannon entropy was normalized by the log of the number of unique productive sequences and then subtracted from one. Clones differing between time points or between blood and tumor were identified using Fisher's exact test with Benjamini-Hochberg correction, with an adjusted p below 0.01 applied as the threshold. The source is immuneACCESS, and TCRdb retained only in-frame sequences with V and J called. Part of the clones is not carried over; for the studies checked, unresolved V genes explain less than half of this, and the remainder is unexplained. Clone size and V and J calls were adopted from that table, with D and trimming inferred from the DNA. For this sample the table gives approximately 100,000 clones, of which roughly nine tenths were detected only once. Around 0.92% of the sample goes to the ten largest clones.

Only one count was recorded for this clone. It lacks a known antigen. One base away there is no much larger clone; base qualities are not given. The cohort comprised fewer than 35 patients with locally advanced or metastatic urothelial carcinoma treated at Memorial Sloan Kettering on a trial protocol. Peripheral blood mononuclear cells were collected pretreatment and during treatment, with between 1 and 8 total time points per patient. The Qiagen DNeasy Blood extraction kit was used to purify genomic DNA from total PBMCs and from tumor samples. PBMCs were collected pretreatment and during treatment and were isolated and stored as previously described. The germline V gene yields SGDLS for CDR1 and YYNGEE for CDR2. V and J lose 2 bases and 5 bases, and a span of 10 bases separates them. The CDR3 covers 14 residues, taking in both the cysteine and the phenylalanine. The entry retains the CDR3 DNA only, 42 bases that are in frame from base 1.

The origin of this receptor is a woman older than 75 with urothelial cancer. The V gene is TRBV9 and the J gene is TRBJ2-2; there is no confident call for the D gene. The sample consisted of PBMCs, taken around atezolizumab (anti-PD-L1) treatment. The CDR3 protein sequence reads: CASSVRSNTGELFF. The sequence in DNA is TGTGCCAGCAGCGTTCGCTCTAATACCGGGGAGCTGTTTTTT.